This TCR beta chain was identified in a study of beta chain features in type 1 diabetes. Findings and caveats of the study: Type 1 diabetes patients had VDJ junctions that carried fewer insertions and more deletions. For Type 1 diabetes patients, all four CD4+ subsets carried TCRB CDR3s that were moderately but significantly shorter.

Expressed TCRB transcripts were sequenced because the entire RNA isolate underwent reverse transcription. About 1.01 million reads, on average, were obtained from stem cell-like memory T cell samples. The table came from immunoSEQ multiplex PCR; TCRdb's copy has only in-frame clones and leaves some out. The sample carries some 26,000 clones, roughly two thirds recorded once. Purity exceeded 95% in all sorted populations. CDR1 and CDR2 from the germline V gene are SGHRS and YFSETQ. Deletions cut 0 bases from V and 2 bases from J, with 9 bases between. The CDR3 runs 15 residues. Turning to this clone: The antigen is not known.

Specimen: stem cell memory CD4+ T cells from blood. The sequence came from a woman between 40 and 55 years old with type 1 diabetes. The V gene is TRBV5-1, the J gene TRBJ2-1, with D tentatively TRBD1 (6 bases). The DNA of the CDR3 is TGCGCCAGCAGCTTGGTAGGGGGACCCTACAATGAGCAGTTCTTC. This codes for CASSLVGGPYNEQFF.